This TCR beta chain emerged from a study of neurological immune-mediated disorders. V was pared by 0 bases and J by 7 bases, with 6 bases of the junction left unmatched. CDR3 size: 14 residues. Germline loops: CDR1 SGHRS, CDR2 YFSETQ. TCRdb processed the 5' RACE reads anew with MiXCR; each CDR3 protein has one entry. The sample yields around 53,000 distinct CDR3 sequences, 7.5% to 9.5% seen once. This clonotype was counted at least ten times. Time point indicated: longitudinal time-point 3. The TCR was taken from a woman aged 40 to 50 in good health. The chain joins TRBV5-1 to TRBJ1-1; 7 bases match TRBD1. The source material was PBMCs. The CDR3 loop is CASSLAGTAYEAFF. CDR3 nucleotides: TGCGCCAGCAGCTTGGCCGGGACAGCGTATGAAGCTTTCTTT.